This T cell receptor (beta chain) stems from a study of graft-versus-host responses after intestinal transplantation. Study summary: In this cohort, recipients had multivisceral, liver-intestinal, or isolated intestinal transplants. All of the recipients had induction that used anti-thymocyte globulin, then tacrolimus and steroids for 2 to 3 years. Study outcomes and limitations: Circulating GvH clone levels at their peak were associated with HvG declines (early post-transplant). Detection of GvH clones occurred in recipient marrow, and some had their first appearance in ileum or blood.

In the case of this clone: Its antigen is not known.

Libraries were prepared by immunoSEQ multiplex PCR; TCRdb keeps only in-frame clonotypes and omits some of them. The profile shows more than 60,000 clones, 90% of them singletons. The CDR3 spans 15 residues. After removal of 5 bases from V and 4 bases from J, the junction contained 5 bases not matched to a gene. Germline CDR1 reads MNHEY; CDR2 reads SMNVEV (reference sequence). Sequencing used unstimulated CD8+ T cells sorted from spleen or lymph node cells, obtained before intestinal transplant. The chain is built from TRBV27 and TRBJ2-2, with TRBD1 identical over 9 bases. The TCR was taken from a human donor who received an intestinal transplant. CDR3 in amino acids: CASSTRTGVTGELFF. Here the CDR3 DNA reads TGTGCCAGCAGTACCAGGACAGGGGTCACCGGGGAGCTGTTTTTT.